A single sample gave rise to the 17 T cell receptor beta chains below, sequenced in a study of cytomegalovirus exposure and HLA in healthy donors. PCR amplification relied on 60 Vbeta primers (plus 13 Jbeta primers). Repertoires were generated with immunoSEQ multiplex PCR, while TCRdb's copy carries only in-frame clones and drops some. The data hold about 160,000 clones, with 60% to 85% observed a single time. The sequenced material came from PBMCs. The source of these receptors is a woman younger than 45 in good health and CMV-seronegative.

This chain uses TRBV5-6 with TRBJ2-5; 8 bases map to TRBD2. The ends lost 10 bases at V and 4 bases at J; junction bases unmatched: 6. This CDR3 contains 12 residues. Germline assignment: CDR1 SGHDT and CDR2 YYEEEE. The CDR3 here is CASRGLGETQYF. CDR3 nucleotide sequence: TGTGCCTCCAGGGGACTAGGAGAGACCCAGTACTTC.

This chain joins TRBV10-2 and TRBJ2-3, with D perhaps matching TRBD1 (6 bases). CDR1 is WSHSY, CDR2 SAAADI, per germline. V lost 8 bases, J lost 2 bases, and 17 bases lay in between. This CDR3 spans 15 amino acids. The CDR3 sequence: CASWVKGDLTDTQYF. The CDR3, as DNA: TGCGCCAGCTGGGTGAAGGGGGACCTCACAGATACGCAGTATTTT.

CDR3 DNA sequence: TGTGCCACCAGCAGAGATCGCGGGGGCTACGAGCAGTACTTC. Residues: CATSRDRGGYEQYF. The chain carries TRBV15 and TRBJ2-7; TRBD2 aligns across 7 bases. The CDR3 has 14 amino acids. The germline V gene has CDR1 LNHNV and CDR2 YYDKDF (reference sequence). V lost 0 bases to trimming and J lost 3 bases; unmatched junction nucleotides: 2.

V usage is TRBV9 and J usage is TRBJ2-3; D remains unclear. This CDR3 comprises 16 residues. Trimming took 0 bases from V and 7 from J, leaving 18 bases between them. Per the germline V gene, CDR1 is SGDLS and CDR2 is YYNGEE. The CDR3 DNA reads TGTGCCAGCAGCGTAGGCCCTGGGCGCAAGACACATACGCAGTATTTT. Translation: CASSVGPGRKTHTQYF.

The rearrangement joins TRBV27 to TRBJ1-1, with a tentative D call TRBD1 (5 bases). V was shortened by 2 bases and J by 1 base, with 17 bases between the two germline ends. Looked up from germline, CDR1 is MNHEY and CDR2 is SMNVEV (reference sequence). This CDR3 comprises 17 residues. As DNA, the CDR3 is TGTGCCAGCAGTTTAGGGAGCCGGGGGGTGGCGAACACTGAAGCTTTCTTT. This translates into CASSLGSRGVANTEAFF.

The chain recombines TRBV5-4 with TRBJ1-2; TRBD1 might be the D (6 bases). The CDR3 extends over 13 amino acids. From germline, CDR1 is SGHNT and CDR2 YYREEE (reference sequence). Trimming took off 0 bases at V and 8 bases at J, with 11 bases between the two ends. CDR3 residues: CASSLVMGAGYTF. The CDR3 coding sequence is TGTGCCAGCAGCTTGGTTATGGGGGCCGGCTACACCTTC.

This chain joins TRBV5-1 and TRBJ2-2, with D perhaps TRBD2 (5 bases). Trimming took 1 base from V and 2 from J, leaving 18 bases between them. The CDR3 is made up of 18 amino acids. Germline V lookup: CDR1 SGHRS, CDR2 YFSETQ. The CDR3, as DNA: TGCGCCAGCAGCTTGAGCGGCGGACCGGCAAGTAACACCGGGGAGCTGTTTTTT. Protein sequence: CASSLSGGPASNTGELFF.

This clone has more than one count but fewer than ten. The chain carries TRBV7-9 and TRBJ1-1; 8 bases match TRBD1. The V gene's germline CDR1 is SEHNR and CDR2 FQNEAQ (reference sequence). The CDR3 totals 14 residues. V gave up 5 bases and J gave up 3 bases; unmatched junction bases: 5. In nucleotides, the CDR3 is TGTGCCAGCAGCCAACAGGGGGAGGACACTGAAGCTTTCTTT. Protein: CASSQQGEDTEAFF.

The chain is built from TRBV19 and TRBJ2-7; 14 positions agree with TRBD2. J was trimmed by 2 bases and V by 3 bases; bases with no gene match: 6. The germline CDR1 and CDR2 sequences are LNHDA and SQIVND (reference sequence). This CDR3 contains 17 residues. CDR3 in DNA: TGTGCCAGTAGTATCGCAGGGGGACTAGCGGGGGCCTACGAGCAGTACTTC. It translates to CASSIAGGLAGAYEQYF. The complete variable domain, with remaining parts taken from reference TRBV19 and TRBJ2-7, reads DGGITQSPKYLFRKEGQNVTLSCEQNLNHDAMYWYRQDPGQGLRLIYYSQIVNDFQKGDIAEGYSVSREKKESFPLTVTSAQKNPTAFYLCASSIAGGLAGAYEQYFGPGTRLTVT.

The V and J genes are TRBV7-8 and TRBJ2-3; 8 nucleotides line up with TRBD1. Germline-derived CDR1 and CDR2 are SGHVS and FQNEAQ. After removal of 1 base from V and 3 bases from J, the junction contained 12 bases not matched to a gene. This CDR3 spans 18 amino acids. This CDR3 reads CASSLGGRTGRTTDTQYF. CDR3 DNA: TGTGCCAGCAGCTTAGGAGGCAGGACAGGGCGAACAACAGATACGCAGTATTTT.

The chain joins TRBV5-6 to TRBJ1-2; maybe TRBD1 (5 bases). With 4 bases removed from V and 6 bases from J, the gap between germline ends came to 13 bases. CDR1 SGHDT and CDR2 YYEEEE come from the germline V gene. The CDR3 has 13 residues. CDR3 bases: TGTGCCAGCAGCAAGCAGGGTTATCATGGCTACACCTTC. Translated: CASSKQGYHGYTF.

The CDR3 sequence is CASSAVRGRGHGYTF. The CDR3 bases are TGTGCCAGCAGCGCCGTCAGGGGACGAGGTCATGGCTACACCTTC. The chain couples TRBV9 to TRBJ1-2; tentatively, D is TRBD1 (6 bases). The CDR3 contains 15 residues. CDR1 is SGDLS, CDR2 YYNGEE, per germline. The V end lost 3 bases, the J end lost 6 bases, and 18 bases lay between the germline ends.

This CDR3 reads CASGWRGITDTQYF. The DNA for the CDR3 is TGTGCCAGCGGTTGGCGGGGGATTACAGATACGCAGTATTTT. J is TRBJ2-3 and V is TRBV6-1, with 7 bases that match TRBD2. The V and J ends lost 8 bases and 3 bases, in that order; junction bases with no gene match: 8. The CDR3 has 14 residues. The germline V gene encodes CDR1 MNHNS and CDR2 SASEGT.

The chain couples TRBV27 to TRBJ1-1; TRBD1 is a possible D gene (5 bases). The V gene's germline CDR1 is MNHEY and CDR2 SMNVEV (reference sequence). CDR3 length: 15 amino acids. V was clipped by 1 base and J by 1 base, with 10 bases between them. The DNA for the CDR3 is TGTGCCAGCAGTTTATTTGGACAAAAGAACACTGAAGCTTTCTTT. It yields the protein CASSLFGQKNTEAFF.

Here the CDR3 reads CASSSSGGPGNTIYF. Here the CDR3 DNA reads TGTGCCAGCAGCTCAAGCGGGGGCCCGGGAAACACCATATATTTT. The chain carries TRBV9 and TRBJ1-3; TRBD1 is a possible D gene (6 bases). The V end lost 4 bases, the J end lost 4 bases, and 15 bases lay between the germline ends. CDR1 is SGDLS, CDR2 YYNGEE, per germline. The CDR3 contains 15 residues. Full variable domain (rest looked up from reference TRBV9 and TRBJ1-3): DSGVTQTPKHLITATGQRVTLRCSPRSGDLSVYWYQQSLDQGLQFLIQYYNGEERAKGNILERFSAQQFPDLHSELNLSSLELGDSALYFCASSSSGGPGNTIYFGEGSWLTVV.

In this sample, this clone turned up a few times. The chain combines TRBV5-6 with TRBJ1-6; 8 bases align to TRBD1. V lost 4 bases to trimming and J lost 10 bases; unmatched junction nucleotides: 13. Germline V gene data show CDR1 as SGHDT and CDR2 as YYEEEE. The CDR3 consists of 16 residues. The CDR3 nucleotides are TGTGCCAGCAGCCTGCCCGACAGGGGCAACCTGTCACCCCTCCACTTT. It translates to CASSLPDRGNLSPLHF.

CDR3 region: CASSEALASGRTGELFF. The CDR3 DNA is TGTGCCAGCAGTGAAGCGCTGGCTAGCGGGAGAACCGGGGAGCTGTTTTTT. The genes are TRBV2 and TRBJ2-2, with 10 bases fitting TRBD2. This CDR3 region has 17 residues. The V segment lost 0 bases and the J segment 5 bases; nucleotides outside the gene matches: 6. Germline V lookup: CDR1 SNHLY, CDR2 FYNNEI. The entire variable domain, with the rest obtained from reference TRBV2 and TRBJ2-2, is as follows: EPEVTQTPSHQVTQMGQEVILRCVPISNHLYFYWYRQILGQKVEFLVSFYNNEISEKSEIFDDQFSVERPDGSNFTLKIRSTKLEDSAMYFCASSEALASGRTGELFFGEGSRLTVL.